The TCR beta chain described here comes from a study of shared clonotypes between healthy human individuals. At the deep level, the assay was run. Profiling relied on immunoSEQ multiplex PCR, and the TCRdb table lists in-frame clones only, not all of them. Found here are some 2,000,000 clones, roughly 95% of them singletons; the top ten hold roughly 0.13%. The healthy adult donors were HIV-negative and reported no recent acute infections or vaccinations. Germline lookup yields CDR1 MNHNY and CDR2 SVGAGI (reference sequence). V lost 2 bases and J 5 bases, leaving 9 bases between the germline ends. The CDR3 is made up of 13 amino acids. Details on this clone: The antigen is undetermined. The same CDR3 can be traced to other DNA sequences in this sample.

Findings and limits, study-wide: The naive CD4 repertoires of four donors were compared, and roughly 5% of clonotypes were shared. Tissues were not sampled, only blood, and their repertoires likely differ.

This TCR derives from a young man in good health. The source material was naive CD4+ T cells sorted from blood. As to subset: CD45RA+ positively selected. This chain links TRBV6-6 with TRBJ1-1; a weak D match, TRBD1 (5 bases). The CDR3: CASSYGGTTEAFF. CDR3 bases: TGTGCCAGCAGTTACGGTGGGACGACTGAAGCTTTCTTT.